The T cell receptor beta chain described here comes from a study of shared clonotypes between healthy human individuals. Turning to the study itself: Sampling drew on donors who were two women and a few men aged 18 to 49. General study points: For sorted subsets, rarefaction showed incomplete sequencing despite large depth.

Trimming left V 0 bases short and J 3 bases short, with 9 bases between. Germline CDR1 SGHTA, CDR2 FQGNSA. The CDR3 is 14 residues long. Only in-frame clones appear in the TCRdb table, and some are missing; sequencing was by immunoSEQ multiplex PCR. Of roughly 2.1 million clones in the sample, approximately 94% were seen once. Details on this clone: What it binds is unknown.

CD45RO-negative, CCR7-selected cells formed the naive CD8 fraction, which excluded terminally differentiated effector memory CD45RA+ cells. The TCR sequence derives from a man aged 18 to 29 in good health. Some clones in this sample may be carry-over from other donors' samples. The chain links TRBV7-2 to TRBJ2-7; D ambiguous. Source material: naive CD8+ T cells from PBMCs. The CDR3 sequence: CASSLALHSYEQYF. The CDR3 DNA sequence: TGTGCCAGCAGCTTAGCGCTTCACAGCTACGAGCAGTACTTC.